These T cell receptor beta chains were read from a single sample in a study of T cell repertoires in aging, cancer and after chemotherapy. TCRdb analysed the multiplex PCR reads with MiXCR anew, one entry per CDR3 protein. Of around 20,000 distinct CDR3 sequences listed, over 35% are singletons. The sequenced material came from blood. The source is a human donor with a solid tumor. CDR3s include the opening cysteine and the closing phenylalanine or tryptophan. Each record gives: J gene, D gene, V gene, clone size, CDR3 protein, CDR3 DNA. D genes are given only for firm matches. Rows give clone size only sometimes, using once, few, many, or a class for an expanded clone.

J gene: TRBJ2-1
D gene: TRBD2
V gene: TRBV6-2/TRBV6-3
clone size: -
CDR3 protein: CASSYWGGESYNEQFF
CDR3 DNA: TGTGCCAGCAGTTATTGGGGGGGGGAGTCCTACAATGAGCAGTTCTTC

J gene: TRBJ2-1
D gene: -
V gene: TRBV11-1
clone size: medium-sized
CDR3 protein: CASRQGWGQNNEQFF
CDR3 DNA: TGTGCCAGCAGACAGGGATGGGGCCAAAACAATGAGCAGTTCTTC

J gene: TRBJ2-2
D gene: TRBD2
V gene: TRBV24-1
clone size: -
CDR3 protein: CATSPPAGGDTGELFF
CDR3 DNA: TGTGCCACCAGTCCTCCAGCGGGAGGGGACACCGGGGAGCTGTTTTTT

J gene: TRBJ2-3
D gene: TRBD2
V gene: TRBV24-1
clone size: -
CDR3 protein: CATSLAVNTDTQYF
CDR3 DNA: TGTGCCACCAGTCTAGCGGTGAACACAGATACGCAGTATTTT

J gene: TRBJ2-7
D gene: -
V gene: TRBV5-1
clone size: -
CDR3 protein: CASSLGRGSEQYF
CDR3 DNA: TGCGCCAGCAGCTTAGGGCGAGGGTCCGAGCAGTACTTC

J gene: TRBJ2-7
D gene: -
V gene: TRBV19
clone size: few
CDR3 protein: CASSIWSSHEQYF
CDR3 DNA: TGTGCCAGTAGTATTTGGAGCTCCCACGAGCAGTACTTC

J gene: TRBJ2-2
D gene: TRBD1
V gene: TRBV5-1
clone size: -
CDR3 protein: CASSFSDRAGELFF
CDR3 DNA: TGCGCCAGCAGCTTCAGTGACAGGGCCGGGGAGCTGTTTTTT

J gene: TRBJ1-2
D gene: TRBD1
V gene: TRBV4-1
clone size: -
CDR3 protein: CANQGQGGLGGYTF
CDR3 DNA: TGCGCCAACCAGGGACAGGGGGGTCTCGGTGGCTACACCTTC

J gene: TRBJ1-5
D gene: -
V gene: TRBV29-1
clone size: few
CDR3 protein: CSATAGHTGQPQHF
CDR3 DNA: TGCAGCGCCACGGCGGGGCACACGGGTCAGCCCCAGCATTTT

J gene: TRBJ2-7
D gene: TRBD2
V gene: TRBV19
clone size: -
CDR3 protein: CASSKRTSGVYEQYF
CDR3 DNA: TGTGCCAGTAGTAAACGGACTAGCGGGGTCTACGAGCAGTACTTC

J gene: TRBJ2-1
D gene: TRBD2
V gene: TRBV5-1
clone size: few
CDR3 protein: CASSLSHLWREGPPSSYNEQFF
CDR3 DNA: TGCGCCAGCAGCTTATCCCACCTATGGCGGGAGGGCCCTCCGAGCTCCTACAATGAGCAGTTCTTC

J gene: TRBJ2-1
D gene: TRBD2
V gene: TRBV20-1
clone size: -
CDR3 protein: CSAPLREGRDEQFF
CDR3 DNA: TGCAGTGCTCCCCTGCGGGAGGGCCGTGATGAGCAGTTCTTC

J gene: TRBJ2-7
D gene: -
V gene: TRBV6-5
clone size: -
CDR3 protein: CASSYSAVKGYEQYF
CDR3 DNA: TGTGCCAGCAGTTACTCGGCGGTTAAGGGCTACGAGCAGTACTTC

J gene: TRBJ2-7
D gene: -
V gene: TRBV5-4
clone size: -
CDR3 protein: CASSLVASRDEQYF
CDR3 DNA: TGTGCCAGCAGCTTGGTAGCTTCTCGGGACGAGCAGTACTTC

J gene: TRBJ1-6
D gene: -
V gene: TRBV5-1
clone size: -
CDR3 protein: CASSTGTGPSNSPLHF
CDR3 DNA: TGCGCCAGCAGCACGGGCACCGGGCCCAGTAATTCACCCCTCCACTTT

J gene: TRBJ2-1
D gene: -
V gene: TRBV29-1
clone size: medium-sized
CDR3 protein: CSVEGHQRRNNEQFF
CDR3 DNA: TGCAGCGTTGAGGGCCACCAGCGGAGAAACAATGAGCAGTTCTTC

J gene: TRBJ2-5
D gene: -
V gene: TRBV5-6
clone size: few
CDR3 protein: CASSLVPFQETQYF
CDR3 DNA: TGTGCCAGCAGCTTGGTCCCATTCCAAGAGACCCAGTACTTC

J gene: TRBJ2-5
D gene: -
V gene: TRBV6-2/TRBV6-3
clone size: -
CDR3 protein: CASSLPGQLTGVQYF
CDR3 DNA: TGTGCCAGCAGTTTGCCGGGACAGCTAACGGGAGTCCAGTACTTC

J gene: TRBJ2-7
D gene: TRBD2
V gene: TRBV6-5
clone size: -
CDR3 protein: CASSNGGVQYF
CDR3 DNA: TGTGCCAGCAGCAACGGGGGGGTCCAGTACTTC

J gene: TRBJ2-2
D gene: TRBD1
V gene: TRBV11-2
clone size: once
CDR3 protein: CASRSPQGAGTGELFF
CDR3 DNA: TGTGCCAGCAGGTCTCCACAGGGGGCGGGCACCGGGGAGCTGTTTTTT

J gene: TRBJ2-5
D gene: TRBD2
V gene: TRBV18
clone size: -
CDR3 protein: CASSPRGSGDQETQYF
CDR3 DNA: TGTGCCAGCTCACCACGGGGTAGCGGGGACCAAGAGACCCAGTACTTC

J gene: TRBJ2-3
D gene: -
V gene: TRBV19
clone size: medium-sized
CDR3 protein: CASSYRGSRTQYF
CDR3 DNA: TGTGCCAGTAGCTATCGAGGGAGTCGTACGCAGTATTTT

J gene: TRBJ1-2
D gene: -
V gene: TRBV10-3
clone size: once
CDR3 protein: CAISDRGWNYGYTF
CDR3 DNA: TGTGCCATCAGTGATCGGGGGTGGAACTATGGCTACACCTTC

J gene: TRBJ1-1
D gene: -
V gene: TRBV27
clone size: -
CDR3 protein: CASSPGTSEDFF
CDR3 DNA: TGTGCCAGCAGCCCGGGGACGTCTGAAGATTTCTTT

J gene: TRBJ2-2
D gene: TRBD2
V gene: TRBV5-4
clone size: few
CDR3 protein: CASSAGLGVTTGELFF
CDR3 DNA: TGTGCCAGCAGCGCGGGACTAGGGGTTACCACCGGGGAGCTGTTTTTT

J gene: TRBJ1-1
D gene: TRBD1
V gene: TRBV27
clone size: -
CDR3 protein: CASSLSIFRDRVLPEAFF
CDR3 DNA: TGTGCCAGCAGTTTATCGATTTTTCGGGACAGGGTTTTGCCTGAAGCTTTCTTT

J gene: TRBJ2-3
D gene: -
V gene: TRBV11-1
clone size: medium-sized
CDR3 protein: CASSLASTDTQYF
CDR3 DNA: TGTGCCAGCAGCTTAGCTAGCACAGATACGCAGTATTTT

J gene: TRBJ2-1
D gene: -
V gene: TRBV6-2/TRBV6-3
clone size: few
CDR3 protein: CASRPWTGRGDNEQFF
CDR3 DNA: TGTGCCAGCAGACCCTGGACGGGCAGGGGCGACAATGAGCAGTTCTTC

J gene: TRBJ2-7
D gene: -
V gene: TRBV24-1
clone size: -
CDR3 protein: CATSDLEGSGEQYF
CDR3 DNA: TGTGCCACCAGTGATTTGGAGGGATCGGGAGAGCAGTACTTC